The clone carrying this T cell receptor beta chain was counted many times. Antigen specificity is unknown. One entry per CDR3 protein, called by TCRdb with MiXCR from the RT-PCR reads. The repertoire holds hundreds of thousands of distinct CDR3 sequences, with about 14% as singletons. This entry comes from a study of response to subunit inactivated influenza vaccine. Study-wide findings and caveats: Authors suggested seasonal influenza vaccinations each recruit few new T cells.

CDR3 length: 13 residues. Germline lookup yields CDR1 SNHLY and CDR2 FYNNEI. V lost 7 bases and J lost 8; bases outside the gene matches: 10. The chain has TRBV2 and TRBJ1-1; TRBD1 agrees at 7 bases. This receptor was identified in a man between 50 and 59 years old who received an inactivated influenza vaccine. Sample: PBMCs from blood, taken 14 to 15 days before vaccination. This CDR3 is CASTQGPNVEAFF. The CDR3 DNA is TGTGCCAGCACACAGGGGCCTAATGTGGAAGCTTTCTTT.